This T cell receptor beta chain comes out of a study of OX40 agonist ivuxolimab in advanced cancers. V dropped 6 bases and J dropped 6 bases, with 15 bases sitting between them. This CDR3 has 13 amino acids. Germline CDR1 reads MNHEY; CDR2 reads SVGAGI. Clones were sequenced by immunoSEQ multiplex PCR, and TCRdb holds only the in-frame ones, with some missing. The sample gives about 64,000 clones, approximately 84% of which show up once; under 3% is in the top ten. The clonotype was recovered from an adult with an advanced solid tumor such as melanoma, head and neck, liver or kidney cancer. The chain employs TRBV6-5 and TRBJ2-7; no definite D call. The starting material was CD4+ or CD8+ T cells sorted from blood, obtained in a trial of the OX40 agonist ivuxolimab. For the CDR3, the DNA is TGTGCCAGCAGAGCCGACCCCGCCACCGAGCAGTACTTC. It is translated as CASRADPATEQYF.